The 7 T cell receptor beta chains below come from one sample, sequenced in a study of T-cell reconstitution after alpha-beta-depleted transplantation in children (dated by TCRdb to the mid-2010s). Per the publication, the treatment or condition label means: allogeneic hematopoietic cell transplantation with graft depleted of TCRalphabeta T cells and CD19 B cells. The library was built by means of PCR. The data were produced on an Illumina HiSeq 2500. TCR library preparation used molecular barcoding, with unique molecular identifiers applied to normalize quantification of the TCRbeta repertoire. The raw public reads went through TCRdb reprocessing: fastp at Q25, MiXCR clone calling, in-frame beta chains kept. Every distinct CDR3 protein forms one entry, paired with its most common genes and DNA. This sample is represented by around 450,000 distinct CDR3 sequences; 43% of them were singletons. The ten biggest clones cover approximately 25% of the sample.

Sequenced here: PBMCs, sampled before TCRalphabeta/CD19-depleted stem cell transplant. These receptors were collected from a girl aged 2-10 years with aplastic anemia, due to receive a stem cell transplant.

This clonotype was counted a few times. CDR3 loop: CASSYSMNYEQYF. The CDR3 DNA sequence: TGTGCCAGCAGTTACTCAATGAATTACGAGCAGTACTTC. The chain links TRBV6-5 to TRBJ2-7; D is unresolved. The germline V gene encodes CDR1 MNHEY and CDR2 SVGAGI. CDR3 length: 13 residues. Trimming removed 0 bases at V and 4 bases at J, with 7 bases between.

This clonotype showed up just a few times. The V gene is TRBV12-5, the J gene TRBJ2-2; no clear D gene. The CDR3 sequence is 15 residues long. The V gene's germline CDR1 is LGHNT and CDR2 FRNRAP. V lost 6 bases and J 2 bases, leaving 13 bases between the germline ends. The CDR3 DNA follows: TGTGCTAGTGGCCTGACGCCGATAAACACCGGGGAGCTGTTTTTT. Protein product: CASGLTPINTGELFF.

The chain links TRBV9 to TRBJ2-2, with 9 bases lining up with TRBD1. J was trimmed by 6 bases and V by 0 bases; bases with no gene match: 15. The CDR3 loop spans 19 amino acids. From germline, CDR1 is SGDLS and CDR2 YYNGEE. CDR3 sequence: CASSVATGGGYGGPGELFF. The DNA of the CDR3 is TGTGCCAGCAGCGTAGCGACAGGGGGAGGTTACGGGGGCCCCGGGGAGCTGTTTTTT.

The table lists this clonotype with many counts. This chain links TRBV27 with TRBJ2-1, with D hard to call. The germline gives CDR1 MNHEY, CDR2 SMNVEV (reference sequence). The germline V and J ends were trimmed by 6 bases and 4 bases, with 4 bases remaining between them. This CDR3 region has 11 residues. The CDR3 loop reads CASRVYNEQFF. CDR3 bases: TGTGCCAGCAGGGTTTACAATGAGCAGTTCTTC.

J is TRBJ1-1 and V is TRBV29-1, with D perhaps matching TRBD1 (6 bases). V was trimmed by 1 base and J by 1 base, leaving 13 bases between them. Germline V gene data show CDR1 as SQVTM and CDR2 as ANQGSEA. The length of the CDR3 is 15 residues. DNA for the CDR3: TGCAGCGTTGAAGGCTACAGGGAGAGGAACACTGAAGCTTTCTTT. Translated: CSVEGYRERNTEAFF.

The chain's CDR3 is CASSLFPGPTGELFF. CDR3 coding DNA: TGTGCCAGCAGCTTATTCCCGGGACCGACCGGGGAGCTGTTTTTT. V is TRBV11-2 and J is TRBJ2-2; D is perhaps TRBD1 or TRBD2 (5 bases each). Germline CDR1 is SGHAT and CDR2 is FQNNGV. The CDR3 has 15 amino acids. V lost 2 bases, J lost 5 bases, and 12 bases lay in between.

This chain joins TRBV2 and TRBJ2-5; TRBD2 matches at 8 bases. This CDR3 is 15 amino acids long. Germline V lookup: CDR1 SNHLY, CDR2 FYNNEI. V lost 4 bases, J lost 6 bases, and 10 bases stayed unmatched. The CDR3 DNA sequence: TGTGCCAGCAGTGCCGCTGGACTAGCCGGGAAGACCCAGTACTTC. This translates into CASSAAGLAGKTQYF.